This entry describes one T cell receptor (beta chain). TCRdb's table, derived via immunoSEQ multiplex PCR, lists solely in-frame clones and lacks some. The table has roughly 250,000 clones, approximately 90% seen once; the top ten hold 1.5% to 2%. This sample stems from a study of blood T cell repertoires in COVID-19. This TCR was recovered from a woman aged 18-29 years who had recovered from COVID-19. The sample comprised PBMCs or T cells enriched from blood (not recorded which).

The CDR3: CASSKEGFPNTEAFF. The DNA for the CDR3 is TGTGCCAGCAGTAAGGAGGGGTTTCCGAACACTGAAGCTTTCTTT. The chain recombines TRBV27 with TRBJ1-1; tentative D call: TRBD1 (5 bases). Germline CDR1 and CDR2: MNHEY and SMNVEV (reference sequence). Trimming left V 5 bases short and J 1 base short, with 14 bases between. The CDR3 consists of 15 residues.